This TCR beta chain was captured in a study of T cell repertoires in cytomegalovirus infection. Across the whole study: Indications came from public TCR beta signatures; they pointed to CMV infection and to a matching HLA type.

This clonotype was recorded many times. Its specificity is unknown. TCRdb reprocessed the reads with MiXCR, giving one entry per CDR3 protein. The table has around 130,000 distinct CDR3 sequences, more than 20% seen once. The CDR3 contains 17 residues. J lost 6 bases, V lost 1 base, and 8 bases had no gene match. Germline-derived CDR1 and CDR2 are SGHTA and FQGNSA. The sequenced sample consisted of PBMCs, sequenced either directly or after in vitro stimulation (not recorded which). The source is a human donor in good health (CMV status not recorded). Some clones in this sample may be carry-over from other donors' samples. This chain links TRBV7-2 with TRBJ2-2; 10 bases line up with TRBD1. The CDR3 DNA reads as TGTGCCAGCAGCTTAGAGGCGTGGACAGGGGGGGCCGGGGAGCTGTTTTTT. This sequence encodes CASSLEAWTGGAGELFF.